The text below deals with one T cell receptor beta chain. With the read ending 3 residues before the CDR3 end, the germline J gene is used to fill in that end. The data belong to a study of T cells in women clearing cervical HPV infection. Study-level information: Blood came at first lesion visit for cases, post-clearance for controls. For cases, blood was sampled a median around 150 days after lesion detection, interquartile range about 90 to 210 days.

immunoSEQ multiplex PCR used an average of 1200 ng genomic DNA. Here immunoSEQ multiplex PCR was the method, and the copy in TCRdb shows in-frame clones only, minus some. The data show 30,000 to 35,000 clones, and the top ten clones hold roughly 4.2%. V was pared by 2 bases and J by 4 bases, with 10 bases of the junction left unmatched. The CDR3 length is 16 residues. Germline lookup yields CDR1 KGHSH and CDR2 LQKENI. The receptor was isolated from a woman aged 18 to 75 with a cervical HPV16 infection that either progressed to CIN3+ or cleared (not recorded which). Input material: blood buffy coat. This rearrangement joins TRBV18 to TRBJ1-2, with 7 bases identical to TRBD1. CDR3 bases read: TGTGCCAGCTCACCAGTAGGGGGCGAGAGGAGCTATGGC. Translation gives CASSPVGGERSYG. Given in full, the CDR3 is CASSPVGGERSYGYTF.